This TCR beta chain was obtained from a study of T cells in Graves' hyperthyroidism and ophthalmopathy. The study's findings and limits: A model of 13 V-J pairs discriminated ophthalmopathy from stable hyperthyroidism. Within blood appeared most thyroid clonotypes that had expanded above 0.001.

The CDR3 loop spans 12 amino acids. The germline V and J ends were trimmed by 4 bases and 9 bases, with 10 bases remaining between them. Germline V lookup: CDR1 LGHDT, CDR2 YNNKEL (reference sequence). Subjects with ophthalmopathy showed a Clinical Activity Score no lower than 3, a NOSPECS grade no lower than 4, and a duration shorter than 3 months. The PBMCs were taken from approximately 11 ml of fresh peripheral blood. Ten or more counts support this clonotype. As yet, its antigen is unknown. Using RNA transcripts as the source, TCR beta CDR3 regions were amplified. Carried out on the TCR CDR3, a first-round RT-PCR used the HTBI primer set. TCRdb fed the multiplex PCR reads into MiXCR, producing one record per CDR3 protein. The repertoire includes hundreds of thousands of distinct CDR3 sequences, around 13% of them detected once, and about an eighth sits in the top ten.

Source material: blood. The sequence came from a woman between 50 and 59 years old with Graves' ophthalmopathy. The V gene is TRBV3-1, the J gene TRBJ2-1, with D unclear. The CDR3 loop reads CASSLAYREQFF. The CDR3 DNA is TGTGCCAGCAGCCTAGCCTACCGTGAGCAGTTCTTC.